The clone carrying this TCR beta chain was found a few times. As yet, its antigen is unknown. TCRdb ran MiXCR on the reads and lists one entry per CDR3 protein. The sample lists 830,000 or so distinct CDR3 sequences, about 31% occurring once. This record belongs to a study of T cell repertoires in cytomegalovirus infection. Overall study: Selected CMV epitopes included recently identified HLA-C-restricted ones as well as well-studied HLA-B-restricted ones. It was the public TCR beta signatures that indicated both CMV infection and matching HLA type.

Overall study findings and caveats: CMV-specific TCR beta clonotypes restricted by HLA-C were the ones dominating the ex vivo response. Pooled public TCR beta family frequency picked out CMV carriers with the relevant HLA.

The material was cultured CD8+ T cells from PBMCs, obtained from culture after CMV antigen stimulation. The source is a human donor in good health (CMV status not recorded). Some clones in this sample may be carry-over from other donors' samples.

Here the CDR3 DNA reads TGTGCCAGCAGCCCCGAGGGGTCCTACGAGCAGTACTTC. Encoded protein: CASSPEGSYEQYF. This chain connects TRBV7-6 to TRBJ2-7; perhaps D is TRBD1 or TRBD2 (5 bases each). Germline CDR1 is SGHVS and CDR2 is FNYEAQ. CDR3 length equals 13 residues. The V end was cut by 5 bases, the J end by 1 base, with 9 bases between.